This T cell receptor (beta chain) originates from a study of blood T cell repertoires in COVID-19. Study background: Italy, Spain and the United States were the sources of the convalescent and acute COVID-19 samples. Sources were T cells, B-cell-depleted T cells, or PBMCs; the material itself was cDNA or gDNA.

Those enrolled, adults aged roughly 18 to 90 years, came from roughly 22 US areas. Authors' analysis steps: Reference gene primer amplification gave estimated nucleated cell counts. Method: immunoSEQ multiplex PCR; TCRdb's copy keeps in-frame clones and lacks some. V and J calls and clone size are those listed in that table; D and trimming were worked out from the DNA. The sample yields roughly 290,000 clones, nearly 90% seen once. The sequenced sample consisted of PBMCs or T cells enriched from blood (not recorded which). The origin of this receptor is a woman between 18 and 30 years old with acute COVID-19.

CDR3 amino acids: CASSVASGTKETQYF. The CDR3 DNA is TGTGCCAGCAGCGTAGCCAGCGGGACAAAAGAGACCCAGTACTTC. The chain combines TRBV9 with TRBJ2-5; maybe TRBD2 (7 bases). The CDR3 is made up of 15 amino acids. Germline V lookup: CDR1 SGDLS, CDR2 YYNGEE. Deletions cut 0 bases from V and 3 bases from J, with 12 bases between.